The 27 T cell receptor beta chains in this list originate from one sample, sequenced in a study of cytomegalovirus exposure and HLA in healthy donors. Method: immunoSEQ multiplex PCR; TCRdb's copy keeps in-frame clones and lacks some. The table shows about 160,000 clones, with approximately 96% occurring only once. Sequencing input: PBMCs. The receptors here all came from a woman aged 18-29 years in good health and CMV-seronegative.

The chain couples TRBV20-1 to TRBJ1-5; weak D call: TRBD1 (6 bases). Germline CDR1 is DFQATT and CDR2 is SNEGSKA (reference sequence). This CDR3 contains 11 residues. V gave up 3 bases and J gave up 8 bases, with 8 bases separating them. CDR3 loop: CSASSGEPQHF. The CDR3 region has the DNA TGCAGTGCTAGTTCAGGGGAGCCCCAGCATTTT.

The genes are TRBV7-3 and TRBJ2-5; tentatively, D is TRBD1 (5 bases). The ends were cut back, 1 base at V and 5 bases at J, with 17 bases in the middle. Germline CDR1 SGHTA, CDR2 FQGTGA. The CDR3 sequence is 16 residues long. This chain's CDR3 is CASSLKAPGKGETQYF. In DNA form, the CDR3 reads TGTGCCAGCAGCTTAAAAGCTCCAGGGAAAGGGGAGACCCAGTACTTC. The full variable domain, completed using reference TRBV7-3 and TRBJ2-5, is GAGVSQTPSNKVTEKGKYVELRCDPISGHTALYWYRQSLGQGPEFLIYFQGTGAADDSGLPNDRFFAVRPEGSVSTLKIQRTERGDSAVYLCASSLKAPGKGETQYFGPGTRLLVL.

This clone was counted a single time. This chain joins TRBV7-2 and TRBJ2-1; D unclear. The germline V gene encodes CDR1 SGHTA and CDR2 FQGNSA. This CDR3 is built from 13 residues. Trimming removed 2 bases from V and 8 bases from J, with 10 bases in between. CDR3 DNA: TGTGCCAGCAGCTTATCTGGCACCTATGAGCAGTTCTTC. Protein sequence: CASSLSGTYEQFF.

The chain joins TRBV7-9 to TRBJ2-1, with D tentatively TRBD2 (6 bases). CDR1 and CDR2 from the germline V gene are SEHNR and FQNEAQ (reference sequence). The V gene lost 5 bases and the J gene lost 9 bases, with 11 bases spanning the gap. The CDR3 has 12 residues. This CDR3 reads CASSPGLPEQFF. The DNA of the CDR3 is TGTGCCAGCAGCCCCGGACTACCTGAGCAGTTCTTC.

The rearrangement links TRBV6-5 to TRBJ2-3; D remains ambiguous. Germline CDR1 reads MNHEY; CDR2 reads SVGAGI. This CDR3 has 14 amino acids. V lost 8 bases and J 6 bases, leaving 18 bases between the germline ends. The CDR3 region is CASRDSYVSDTQYF. The CDR3 DNA reads TGTGCCAGCCGAGATTCCTACGTCTCGGATACGCAGTATTTT.

This chain joins TRBV2 and TRBJ1-4, with a weak D call TRBD1 (6 bases). Looked up from germline, CDR1 is SNHLY and CDR2 is FYNNEI. CDR3 length: 15 amino acids. The ends were cut back, 7 bases at V and 0 bases at J, with 12 bases in the middle. The CDR3 DNA reads as TGTGCCAGCAAGCCGAGACAGGCAACTAATGAAAAACTGTTTTTT. This encodes CASKPRQATNEKLFF.

The V and J genes are TRBV4-2 and TRBJ2-5; the match to TRBD2 covers 9 bases. The germline V gene encodes CDR1 LGHNA and CDR2 YNFKEQ. Trimming took 1 base from V and 2 from J; bases not matched to a gene: 8. The CDR3 runs to 17 residues. CDR3 protein: CASSQGSGAGGQETQYF. The CDR3 coding sequence is TGTGCCAGCAGCCAAGGCTCCGGAGCGGGGGGACAAGAGACCCAGTACTTC.

The chain carries TRBV9 and TRBJ1-1; unclear D gene. This CDR3 contains 15 residues. V dropped 0 bases and J dropped 6 bases, with 15 bases sitting between them. The germline V gene has CDR1 SGDLS and CDR2 YYNGEE. The chain's CDR3 is CASSVVGLGGSEAFF. The CDR3 DNA reads as TGTGCCAGCAGCGTAGTGGGTCTAGGTGGGTCTGAAGCTTTCTTT.

This chain connects TRBV5-1 to TRBJ2-7; 8 bases are a match to TRBD1. This CDR3 has 15 residues. The trim removed 4 bases at V and 6 bases at J, leaving 12 bases unmatched. The germline gives CDR1 SGHRS, CDR2 YFSETQ. Here the CDR3 reads CASSPGQGQRGEQYF. The CDR3 region has the DNA TGCGCCAGCAGCCCCGGACAGGGTCAGAGGGGCGAGCAGTACTTC.

V usage is TRBV7-9 and J usage is TRBJ2-7, with TRBD1 matching 7 bases. Unmatched junction bases numbered 7, after V lost 10 bases and J lost 1 base. This CDR3 spans 13 amino acids. Germline-derived CDR1 and CDR2 are SEHNR and FQNEAQ (reference sequence). The chain's CDR3 is CATDQGQSYEQYF. CDR3 nucleotide sequence: TGTGCCACCGATCAGGGACAGTCCTACGAGCAGTACTTC.

J is TRBJ2-7 and V is TRBV5-1; the match to TRBD2 covers 14 bases. This CDR3 is built from 16 residues. J was trimmed by 9 bases and V by 4 bases; bases with no gene match: 12. Germline CDR1 is SGHRS and CDR2 is YFSETQ. CDR3 DNA sequence: TGCGCCAGCAGCCAAGGACTAGCGGGGGGCCCAGTGTTGCAGTACTTC. This encodes CASSQGLAGGPVLQYF.

J is TRBJ1-4 and V is TRBV15; D gene unclear. CDR1 is LNHNV and CDR2 is YYDKDF in the germline V gene (reference sequence). The CDR3 consists of 17 residues. V lost 0 bases and J lost 3, with 14 bases in between. The CDR3 coding sequence is TGTGCCACCAGCAGAGATCCTACGGGAGGACCTAATGAAAAACTGTTTTTT. It translates to CATSRDPTGGPNEKLFF.

The chain uses TRBV6-1 and TRBJ1-2; a weak D match, TRBD1 (6 bases). The V gene's germline CDR1 is MNHNS and CDR2 SASEGT. The CDR3 is 13 residues long. Trimming took 9 bases from V and 2 from J, leaving 13 bases between them. The CDR3 spells CASGPGQNYGYTF. CDR3 bases: TGTGCCAGTGGACCGGGACAAAACTATGGCTACACCTTC.

The J gene is TRBJ2-1, the V gene TRBV9; 10 bases are shared with TRBD2. This CDR3 has 17 residues. Unmatched junction bases numbered 6, after V lost 3 bases and J lost 0 bases. Germline loops: CDR1 SGDLS, CDR2 YYNGEE. CDR3 loop: CASSGGTSESSYNEQFF. CDR3 nucleotides: TGTGCCAGCAGCGGTGGGACTAGCGAGAGCTCCTACAATGAGCAGTTCTTC.

The chain couples TRBV2 to TRBJ2-6; unclear D gene. CDR3 size: 14 residues. Trimming pared 3 bases from V and 0 bases from J, leaving 3 bases between. Per germline, CDR1 SNHLY and CDR2 FYNNEI. CDR3 residues: CASSESSGANVLTF. For the CDR3, the DNA is TGTGCCAGCAGTGAGAGCTCTGGGGCCAACGTCCTGACTTTC.

The V call is TRBV10-3, the J call TRBJ1-5, with TRBD1 matching 9 bases. CDR1 and CDR2 from the germline V gene are ENHRY and SYGVKD. This CDR3 region has 15 residues. With V trimmed by 2 bases and J by 5 bases, 4 bases remained unmatched. The CDR3 loop reads CAISERGQGDQPQHF. CDR3 DNA: TGTGCCATCAGTGAGAGGGGACAGGGTGATCAGCCCCAGCATTTT.

The CDR3 DNA sequence: TGTGCCAGCAGTTACGGAGTTGGGTATAATCAGCCCCAGCATTTT. This translates into CASSYGVGYNQPQHF. The chain carries TRBV6-5 and TRBJ1-5; D unresolved. Between the trimmed V and J ends, which lost 2 bases and 4 bases, there was a span of 12 bases. Per the germline V gene, CDR1 is MNHEY and CDR2 is SVGAGI. This CDR3 has 15 amino acids.

This chain uses TRBV7-8 with TRBJ1-5, with a possible D match to TRBD1 (6 bases). The CDR3 totals 14 residues. Trimming shortened V by 1 base and J by 7 bases, and 11 bases separated the two germline ends. CDR1 and CDR2 (germline): SGHVS, FQNEAQ. Here the CDR3 DNA reads TGTGCCAGCAGCTTAGAACAGGGTTCACAGCCCCAGCATTTT. This encodes CASSLEQGSQPQHF.

This sequence joins TRBV7-9 and TRBJ2-7, with D maybe TRBD1 (5 bases). The germline gives CDR1 SEHNR, CDR2 FQNEAQ (reference sequence). V was cut by 9 bases and J by 3 bases, with 12 bases left in between. The CDR3 is made up of 12 amino acids. In DNA, the CDR3 is TGTGCCAGTGAATCAGGGTTCTACGAGCAGTACTTC. This sequence encodes CASESGFYEQYF.

The chain carries TRBV5-1 and TRBJ1-6; TRBD1 might be the D (6 bases). CDR1 and CDR2 (germline): SGHRS, YFSETQ. This CDR3 contains 17 residues. V was clipped by 1 base and J by 0 bases, with 11 bases between them. The CDR3 region is CASSLKGGSSYNSPLHF. In nucleotides, the CDR3 is TGCGCCAGCAGCTTGAAAGGGGGAAGCTCCTATAATTCACCCCTCCACTTT. Filled out from reference TRBV5-1 and TRBJ1-6, the complete variable domain reads KAGVTQTPRYLIKTRGQQVTLSCSPISGHRSVSWYQQTPGQGLQFLFEYFSETQRNKGNFPGRFSGRQFSNSRSEMNVSTLELGDSALYLCASSLKGGSSYNSPLHFGNGTRLTVT.

The chain couples TRBV5-6 to TRBJ1-2, with TRBD1 matching over 7 bases. V was clipped by 3 bases and J by 7 bases; unmatched bases: 12. CDR3 size: 15 residues. Germline V gene sequence: CDR1 SGHDT, CDR2 YYEEEE. In nucleotides, the CDR3 is TGTGCCAGCAGCTCCTCTGACAGGGCGGTAGGTGGCTACACCTTC. It translates to CASSSSDRAVGGYTF.

The chain is built from TRBV5-1 and TRBJ1-3; D might be TRBD1 (5 bases). Trimming cost V 4 bases and J 4 bases, with 9 bases left between them. The CDR3 consists of 13 residues. Germline lookup yields CDR1 SGHRS and CDR2 YFSETQ. In DNA, the CDR3 is TGCGCCAGCAGCCCCGGGGGAGGAAACACCATATATTTT. It translates to CASSPGGGNTIYF.

The chain combines TRBV6-5 with TRBJ2-1, with 12 nucleotides matching TRBD2. Germline CDR1 MNHEY, CDR2 SVGAGI. V dropped 6 bases and J dropped 5; count of bases not matched to a gene: 5. The CDR3 sequence is 15 residues long. In DNA form, the CDR3 reads TGTGCCAGCAGGGGATGGACTAGCGGGGACAATGAGCAGTTCTTC. It is translated as CASRGWTSGDNEQFF.

The chain uses TRBV6-5 and TRBJ1-1; possible D gene TRBD1, 6 bases. Trimming pared 6 bases from V and 1 base from J, leaving 15 bases between. Germline CDR1 reads MNHEY; CDR2 reads SVGAGI. This CDR3 is built from 15 residues. The CDR3 protein is CASSQDRSSNTEAFF. The CDR3 bases are TGTGCCAGCAGCCAAGACAGGTCCTCGAACACTGAAGCTTTCTTT.

The chain recombines TRBV4-1 with TRBJ2-7; 8 nucleotides align to TRBD2. CDR1 and CDR2 (germline): MGHRA, YSYEKL. The CDR3 has 14 residues. J lost 7 bases, V lost 3 bases, and 8 bases had no gene match. CDR3: CASSHPGGAGEQYF. The DNA for the CDR3 is TGCGCCAGCAGCCACCCCGGGGGGGCGGGGGAGCAGTACTTC.

This clone was observed once. This chain connects TRBV6-5 to TRBJ1-1, with D uncertain. The CDR3 runs to 11 residues. Germline V gene data show CDR1 as MNHEY and CDR2 as SVGAGI. The germline V and J ends were trimmed by 4 bases and 3 bases, with 3 bases remaining between them. CDR3 bases: TGTGCCAGCAGTTCATACACTGAAGCTTTCTTT. It codes for CASSSYTEAFF.

This clone appeared a single time. This sequence joins TRBV11-1 and TRBJ1-2, with 12 bases fitting TRBD1. The CDR3 loop spans 14 amino acids. The V gene end was trimmed by 4 bases and the J gene end by 7 bases; junction bases not matched to a gene: 4. Germline values: CDR1 SGHAT, CDR2 FQDESV (reference sequence). The CDR3 protein is CASSSRDRGLGYTF. CDR3 in DNA: TGTGCCAGCAGCTCGAGGGACAGGGGGCTTGGCTACACCTTC.